These 13 T cell receptor beta chains were sequenced from one sample in a study of T cells after yellow fever vaccination. TCRdb used MiXCR to reprocess the 5' RACE reads, holding one entry per CDR3 protein. The table has around 500,000 distinct CDR3 sequences, less than 25% seen once. The input for sequencing was PBMCs, taken roughly 20 days after the first yellow fever vaccination. Receptor source: a man aged 18 to 30 who received the YFV17D yellow fever vaccine.

V usage is TRBV4-3 and J usage is TRBJ2-3; D gene uncertain. The CDR3 loop spans 14 amino acids. The V end was cut by 1 base, the J end by 6 bases, with 11 bases between. Per the germline V gene, CDR1 is LGHNA and CDR2 is YSLEER. The CDR3 region has the DNA TGCGCCAGCAGCCAAGCCGGACCCCGGGATACGCAGTATTTT. It specifies CASSQAGPRDTQYF.

The V gene is TRBV5-1, the J gene TRBJ2-1, with a weak D call TRBD2 (5 bases). The germline V gene has CDR1 SGHRS and CDR2 YFSETQ. The CDR3 is 15 amino acids. Trimming removed 1 base from V and 0 bases from J, with 8 bases in between. CDR3 loop: CASSLQRISYNEQFF. Here the CDR3 DNA reads TGCGCCAGCAGCTTGCAGCGGATCTCCTACAATGAGCAGTTCTTC.

The rearrangement uses TRBV12-3 or TRBV12-4 and TRBJ1-2; D is unclear. The CDR3 has 12 residues. V shed 5 bases and J shed 2 bases, with 6 bases lying between them. As DNA, the CDR3 is TGTGCCAGCAGTCAACAGAACTATGGCTACACCTTC. Encoded protein: CASSQQNYGYTF.

In its sample, this clonotype was seen a few times. The chain combines TRBV7-8 with TRBJ1-1; no clear D gene. The ends were cut back, 0 bases at V and 0 bases at J, with 8 bases in the middle. Per germline, CDR1 SGHVS and CDR2 FQNEAQ. The CDR3 runs 15 residues. The CDR3 DNA reads as TGTGCCAGCAGCTTAGCGCGGCCTTTGAACACTGAAGCTTTCTTT. Protein product: CASSLARPLNTEAFF. Variable domain in full (rest from reference TRBV7-8 and TRBJ1-1): GAGVSQSPRYKVAKRGQDVALRCDPISGHVSLFWYQQALGQGPEFLTYFQNEAQLDKSGLPSDRFFAERPEGSVSTLKIQRTQQEDSAVYLCASSLARPLNTEAFFGQGTRLTVV.

For the CDR3, the DNA is TGTGCCAGCAGCCCCTCGAAAGACAGAAGCACAGATACGCAGTATTTT. It translates to CASSPSKDRSTDTQYF. V usage is TRBV14 and J usage is TRBJ2-3; weak D call: TRBD1 (5 bases). CDR3 length: 16 residues. The germline gives CDR1 SGHDN, CDR2 FVKESK. Trimming cost V 4 bases and J 0 bases, with 14 bases left between them. The whole variable domain, remainder taken from reference TRBV14 and TRBJ2-3, is EAGVTQFPSHSVIEKGQTVTLRCDPISGHDNLYWYRRVMGKEIKFLLHFVKESKQDESGMPNNRFLAERTGGTYSTLKVQPAELEDSGVYFCASSPSKDRSTDTQYFGPGTRLTVL.

The CDR3 is CAISDGQTFTDTQYF. CDR3 coding DNA: TGTGCCATCAGTGACGGACAGACCTTCACAGATACGCAGTATTTT. The rearrangement joins TRBV10-3 to TRBJ2-3; the D gene is possibly TRBD1 (6 bases). Germline V gene data show CDR1 as ENHRY and CDR2 as SYGVKD. The CDR3 length is 15 residues. V lost 3 bases and J 2 bases, leaving 12 bases between the germline ends.

In this sample, this clonotype turned up many times. The chain employs TRBV4-3 and TRBJ2-2; 11 nucleotides agree with TRBD2. The V segment lost 0 bases and the J segment 5 bases; nucleotides outside the gene matches: 8. The CDR3 length is 18 residues. From germline, CDR1 is LGHNA and CDR2 YSLEER. Here the CDR3 DNA reads TGCGCCAGCAGCCAAGAACCCACTAGCGGGGGCGGGACCGGGGAGCTGTTTTTT. It yields the protein CASSQEPTSGGGTGELFF.

The table lists this clonotype with a few counts. The chain employs TRBV7-9 and TRBJ2-3; TRBD1 is a possible D gene (6 bases). Trimming removed 5 bases from V and 0 bases from J, with 12 bases in between. Germline CDR1 reads SEHNR; CDR2 reads FQNEAQ (reference sequence). The CDR3 extends over 15 amino acids. DNA for the CDR3: TGTGCCAGCAGCGAGAACAGGGCCAGCACAGATACGCAGTATTTT. Translated, it gives CASSENRASTDTQYF.

The chain is built from TRBV7-3 and TRBJ2-3, with 7 bases aligning to TRBD2. Looked up from germline, CDR1 is SGHTA and CDR2 is FQGTGA. J gave up 0 bases and V 5 bases, and 5 bases lay outside the gene matches. The CDR3 extends over 15 amino acids. In DNA, the CDR3 is TGTGCCAGCAGCCCCATAGCGGGTAGCACAGATACGCAGTATTTT. This codes for CASSPIAGSTDTQYF. The whole variable domain, filled in from reference TRBV7-3 and TRBJ2-3, reads GAGVSQTPSNKVTEKGKYVELRCDPISGHTALYWYRQSLGQGPEFLIYFQGTGAADDSGLPNDRFFAVRPEGSVSTLKIQRTERGDSAVYLCASSPIAGSTDTQYFGPGTRLTVL.

This clonotype was picked up a small number of times. V usage is TRBV19 and J usage is TRBJ1-4; 7 bases map to TRBD1. CDR1 and CDR2 from the germline V gene are LNHDA and SQIVND (reference sequence). Trimming at V came to 5 bases and at J to 2 bases, leaving 2 bases not matched to a gene. The CDR3 consists of 14 residues. Written as DNA, the CDR3 is TGTGCCAGTAGTTTGGGACAGACTAATGAAAAACTGTTTTTT. Translation: CASSLGQTNEKLFF.

This sequence joins TRBV4-2 and TRBJ1-4; the D is unclear. V lost 0 bases and J lost 13, with 12 bases in between. This CDR3 has 13 amino acids. The germline gives CDR1 LGHNA, CDR2 YNFKEQ. The DNA of the CDR3 is TGTGCCAGCAGCCAAGATCGAGATCGGGGACTGTTTTTT. As protein: CASSQDRDRGLFF.

This clonotype was found a few times. The chain combines TRBV5-1 with TRBJ2-5, with TRBD2 identical over 12 bases. This CDR3 has 17 amino acids. The junction had 4 bases not matched to a gene; V was cut back by 0 bases and J by 1 base. Germline V gene lookup returns CDR1 SGHRS and CDR2 YFSETQ. For the CDR3, the DNA is TGCGCCAGCAGCTTGGCCCCTAGCGGGGGGGCCCAAGAGACCCAGTACTTC. Translation: CASSLAPSGGAQETQYF. Full variable domain (outside the CDR3, taken from reference TRBV5-1 and TRBJ2-5): KAGVTQTPRYLIKTRGQQVTLSCSPISGHRSVSWYQQTPGQGLQFLFEYFSETQRNKGNFPGRFSGRQFSNSRSEMNVSTLELGDSALYLCASSLAPSGGAQETQYFGPGTRLLVL.

The chain carries TRBV20-1 and TRBJ1-5, with 11 bases that match TRBD1. The CDR3 consists of 14 residues. J was trimmed by 4 bases and V by 6 bases; bases with no gene match: 5. Looked up from germline, CDR1 is DFQATT and CDR2 is SNEGSKA (reference sequence). CDR3 residues: CSARTGGTNQPQHF. CDR3 sequence (DNA): TGCAGTGCAAGGACAGGGGGCACTAATCAGCCCCAGCATTTT.